This T cell receptor (beta chain) was observed in a study of T cells in narcolepsy. Whole-study context: Enrolled donors included narcolepsy type 1 or type 2 patients and healthy controls. General study results and limits: Healthy controls reportedly lacked the autoreactive clonotypes serially found in patients' blood. In some patient and control memory CD4+ samples, autoreactive clones were absent. Autoreactive HCRT-specific and TRIB2-specific clonotypes were marked in same-patient CSF-versus-blood CD4+ comparisons.

As regards this clone: Its target is not known.

Trimming took 8 bases from V and 5 from J; bases not matched to a gene: 12. The CDR3 consists of 15 residues. Germline V CDR1 and CDR2: LNHDA, SQIVND (reference sequence). Only in-frame clones appear in the TCRdb table, and some are missing; sequencing was by immunoSEQ multiplex PCR. The sample includes tens of thousands of clones, approximately 78% of them seen just once. Sequencing input: CD45RA- memory CD4+ T cells from PBMCs. The genes are TRBV19 and TRBJ1-5, with 7 bases lining up with TRBD1. This receptor was identified in a human donor with narcolepsy. CDR3 DNA: TGTGCCAGTCGACGCGGACAGGCTTCTCATCAGCCCCAGCATTTT. As protein: CASRRGQASHQPQHF.